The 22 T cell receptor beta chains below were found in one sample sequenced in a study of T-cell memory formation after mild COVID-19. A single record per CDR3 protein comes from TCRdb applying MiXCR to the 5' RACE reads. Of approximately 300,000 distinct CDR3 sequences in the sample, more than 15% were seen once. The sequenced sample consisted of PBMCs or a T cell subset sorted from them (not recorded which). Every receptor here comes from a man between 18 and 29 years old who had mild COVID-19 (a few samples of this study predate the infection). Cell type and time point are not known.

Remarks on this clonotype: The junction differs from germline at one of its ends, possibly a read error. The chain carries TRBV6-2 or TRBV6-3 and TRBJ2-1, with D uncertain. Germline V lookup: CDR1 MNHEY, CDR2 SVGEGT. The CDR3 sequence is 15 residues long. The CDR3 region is CASSYPDLTYTEQFF. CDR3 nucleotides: TGTGCCAGCAGTTACCCCGACCTCACCTACACTGAGCAGTTCTTC.

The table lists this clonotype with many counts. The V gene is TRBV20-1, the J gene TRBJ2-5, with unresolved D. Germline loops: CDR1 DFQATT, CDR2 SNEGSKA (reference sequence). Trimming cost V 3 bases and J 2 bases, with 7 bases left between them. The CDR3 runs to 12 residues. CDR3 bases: TGCAGTGCTAGCCGGTATCAAGAGACCCAGTACTTC. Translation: CSASRYQETQYF.

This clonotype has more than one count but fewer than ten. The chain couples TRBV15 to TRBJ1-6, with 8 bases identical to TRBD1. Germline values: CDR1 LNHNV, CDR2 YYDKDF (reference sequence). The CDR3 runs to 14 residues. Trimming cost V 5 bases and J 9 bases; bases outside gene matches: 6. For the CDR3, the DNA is TGTGCCACCAGCGGGGACAGGATTCCTTCACCCCTCCACTTT. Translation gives CATSGDRIPSPLHF.

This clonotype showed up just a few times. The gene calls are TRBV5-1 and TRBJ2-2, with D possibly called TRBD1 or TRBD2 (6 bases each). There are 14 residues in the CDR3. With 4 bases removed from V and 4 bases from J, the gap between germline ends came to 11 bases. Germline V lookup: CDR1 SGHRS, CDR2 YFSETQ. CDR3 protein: CASSPGGSTGELFF. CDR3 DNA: TGCGCCAGCAGCCCCGGGGGCAGCACCGGGGAGCTGTTTTTT.

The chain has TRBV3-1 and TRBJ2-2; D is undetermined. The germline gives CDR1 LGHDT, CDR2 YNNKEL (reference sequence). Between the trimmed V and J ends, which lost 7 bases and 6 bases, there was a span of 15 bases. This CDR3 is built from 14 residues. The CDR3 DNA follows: TGTGCCAGCAATTCCCAAGGCGCCTCCGGGGAGCTGTTTTTT. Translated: CASNSQGASGELFF.

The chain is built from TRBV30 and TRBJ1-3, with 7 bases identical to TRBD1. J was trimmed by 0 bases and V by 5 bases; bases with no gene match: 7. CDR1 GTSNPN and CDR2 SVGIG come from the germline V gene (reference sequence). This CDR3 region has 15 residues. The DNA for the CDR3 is TGTGCCTGGTCCAGGGACAGAAGCTCTGGAAACACCATATATTTT. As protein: CAWSRDRSSGNTIYF.

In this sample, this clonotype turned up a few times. The CDR3 sequence: CASSLEAILGEAFF. CDR3 bases: TGTGCCAGCAGCTTAGAAGCCATTTTAGGTGAAGCTTTCTTT. The chain employs TRBV7-9 and TRBJ1-1; D unresolved. Trimming cost V 1 base and J 7 bases, with 13 bases left between them. Germline values: CDR1 SEHNR, CDR2 FQNEAQ (reference sequence). CDR3 length: 14 residues.

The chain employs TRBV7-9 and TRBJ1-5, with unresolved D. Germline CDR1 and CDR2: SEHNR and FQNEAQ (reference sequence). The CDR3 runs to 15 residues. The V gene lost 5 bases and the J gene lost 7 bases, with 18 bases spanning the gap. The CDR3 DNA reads TGTGCCAGCAGCCCTCCCGGCGGGCGTTTACAGCCCCAGCATTTT. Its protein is CASSPPGGRLQPQHF.

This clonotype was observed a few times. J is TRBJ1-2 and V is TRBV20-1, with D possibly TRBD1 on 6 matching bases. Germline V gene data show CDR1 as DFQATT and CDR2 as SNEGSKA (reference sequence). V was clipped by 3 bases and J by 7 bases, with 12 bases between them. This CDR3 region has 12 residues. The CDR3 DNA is TGCAGTGCTAGTGGTGGGGGGCTTGGCTACACCTTC. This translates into CSASGGGLGYTF.

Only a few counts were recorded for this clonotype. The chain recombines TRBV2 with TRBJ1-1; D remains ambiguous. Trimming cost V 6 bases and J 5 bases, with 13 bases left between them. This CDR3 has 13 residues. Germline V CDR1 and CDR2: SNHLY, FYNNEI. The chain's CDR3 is CASRTASGTEAFF. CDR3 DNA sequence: TGTGCCAGCAGAACAGCCTCTGGGACTGAAGCTTTCTTT.

CDR3 in amino acids: CASSPQTGRGDEQFF. Written as DNA, the CDR3 is TGTGCCAGCAGCCCCCAGACAGGGCGGGGCGATGAGCAGTTCTTC. The chain joins TRBV7-2 to TRBJ2-1; a possible D gene is TRBD1 (7 bases). V was trimmed by 5 bases and J by 8 bases, leaving 19 bases between them. Looked up from germline, CDR1 is SGHTA and CDR2 is FQGNSA. The CDR3 contains 15 residues.

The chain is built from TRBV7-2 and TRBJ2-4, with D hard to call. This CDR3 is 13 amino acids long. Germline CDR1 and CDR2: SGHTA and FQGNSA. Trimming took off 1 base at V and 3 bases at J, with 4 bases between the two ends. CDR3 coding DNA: TGTGCCAGCAGCTTAGAGGTCAAAAACATTCAGTACTTC. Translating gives CASSLEVKNIQYF.

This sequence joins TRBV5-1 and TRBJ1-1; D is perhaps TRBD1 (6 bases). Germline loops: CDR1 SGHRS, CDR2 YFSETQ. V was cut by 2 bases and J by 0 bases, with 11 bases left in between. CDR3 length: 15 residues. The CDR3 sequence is CASSFRGEMNTEAFF. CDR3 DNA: TGCGCCAGCAGCTTCAGGGGCGAGATGAACACTGAAGCTTTCTTT.

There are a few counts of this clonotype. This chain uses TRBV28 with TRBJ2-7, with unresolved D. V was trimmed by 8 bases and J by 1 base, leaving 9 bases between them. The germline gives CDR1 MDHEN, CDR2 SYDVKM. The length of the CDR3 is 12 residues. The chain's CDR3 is CASDSFSYEQYV. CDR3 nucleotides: TGTGCCAGCGATTCATTTTCCTACGAGCAGTACGTC.

CDR3 in DNA: TGCGCCAGCAGCTACCGGGACAGGGGGCTCGGGTCCGGATACACCTTC. This sequence encodes CASSYRDRGLGSGYTF. This rearrangement joins TRBV4-3 to TRBJ1-2, with 12 bases aligning to TRBD1. J gave up 11 bases and V 5 bases, and 15 bases lay outside the gene matches. The CDR3 runs to 16 residues. Germline-derived CDR1 and CDR2 are LGHNA and YSLEER.

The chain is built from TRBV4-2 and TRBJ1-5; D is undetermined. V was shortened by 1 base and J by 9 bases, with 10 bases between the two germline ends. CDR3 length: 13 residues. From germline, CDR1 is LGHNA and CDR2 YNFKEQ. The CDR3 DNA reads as TGTGCCAGCAGCCAAGGACACCGGGGGCCCCAGCATTTT. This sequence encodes CASSQGHRGPQHF.

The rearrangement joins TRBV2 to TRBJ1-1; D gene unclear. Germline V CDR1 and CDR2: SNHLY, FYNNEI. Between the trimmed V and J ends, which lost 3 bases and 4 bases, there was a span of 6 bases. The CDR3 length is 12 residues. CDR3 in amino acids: CASSEAGTEAFF. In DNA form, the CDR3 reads TGTGCCAGCAGTGAGGCAGGCACTGAAGCTTTCTTT.

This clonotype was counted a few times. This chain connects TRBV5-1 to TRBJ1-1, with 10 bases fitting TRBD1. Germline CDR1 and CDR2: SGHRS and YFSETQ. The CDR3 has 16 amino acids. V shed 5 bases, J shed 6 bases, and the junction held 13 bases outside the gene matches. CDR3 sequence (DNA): TGCGCCAGCAGGAATTGGATTCGACAGGGGGCCCCTGAAGCTTTCTTT. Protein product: CASRNWIRQGAPEAFF.

Here the CDR3 reads CASSQVSHTEAFF. CDR3 DNA sequence: TGTGCCAGCAGCCAAGTTTCCCACACTGAAGCTTTCTTT. The chain has TRBV14 and TRBJ1-1; no clear D. The V gene's germline CDR1 is SGHDN and CDR2 FVKESK. Trimming removed 1 base from V and 3 bases from J, with 6 bases in between. The CDR3 loop spans 13 amino acids.

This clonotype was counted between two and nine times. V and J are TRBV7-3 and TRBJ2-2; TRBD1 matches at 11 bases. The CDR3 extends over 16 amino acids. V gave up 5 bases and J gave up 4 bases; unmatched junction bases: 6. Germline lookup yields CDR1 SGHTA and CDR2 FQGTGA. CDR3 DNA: TGTGCCAGCAGCCAAGGACAGGGGGCGGGCACCGGGGAGCTGTTTTTT. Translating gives CASSQGQGAGTGELFF.

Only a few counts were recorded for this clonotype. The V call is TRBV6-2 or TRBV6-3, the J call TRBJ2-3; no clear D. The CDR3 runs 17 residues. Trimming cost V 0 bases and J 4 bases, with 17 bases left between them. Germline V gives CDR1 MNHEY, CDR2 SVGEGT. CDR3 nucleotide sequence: TGTGCCAGCAGTTACTCGAGTGAATCCTTTAATCCAGATACGCAGTATTTT. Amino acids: CASSYSSESFNPDTQYF.

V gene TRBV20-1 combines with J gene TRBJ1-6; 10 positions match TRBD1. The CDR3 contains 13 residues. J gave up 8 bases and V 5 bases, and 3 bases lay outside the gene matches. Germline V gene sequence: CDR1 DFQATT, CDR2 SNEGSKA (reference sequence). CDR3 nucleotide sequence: TGCAGTGCTGCCGGGACAGGGGATTCACCCCTCCACTTT. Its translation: CSAAGTGDSPLHF.